This TCR beta chain was recovered during a study of cytomegalovirus exposure and HLA in healthy donors. With respect to this clone: What it recognizes is unknown.

Whole-study findings and limits: An analysis was carried out later, and it reportedly showed fewer N-insertions in an Asian-associated ancestry cluster than the approximately 680-donor mean. In vitro checks showed that a few CMV-associated chains really do target CMV antigens. By HLA locus, TCR association rates varied in a later analysis, with DRB1 showing the most and HLA-C the fewest. A later analysis associated about 18,000 TCR beta sequences with HLA alleles at a 0.05 false discovery rate.

The study ran its PCR with 60 Vbeta and 13 Jbeta primers. Sequencing was performed with immunoSEQ multiplex PCR; in TCRdb, only in-frame clones are kept and a portion is missing. The sample yields 60,000 to 100,000 clones, 78% seen once. The CDR3 has 15 residues. The germline V gene encodes CDR1 MNHEY and CDR2 SMNVEV (reference sequence). With 2 bases removed from V and 0 bases from J, the gap between germline ends came to 8 bases. The sequenced sample consisted of PBMCs. The J gene is TRBJ1-5, the V gene TRBV27; the D gene is possibly TRBD1 (5 bases). The TCR originated in a middle-aged man in good health and CMV-seronegative. This CDR3 is CASSLSRASNQPQHF. In DNA form, the CDR3 reads TGTGCCAGCAGTTTAAGCAGGGCTAGCAATCAGCCCCAGCATTTT.